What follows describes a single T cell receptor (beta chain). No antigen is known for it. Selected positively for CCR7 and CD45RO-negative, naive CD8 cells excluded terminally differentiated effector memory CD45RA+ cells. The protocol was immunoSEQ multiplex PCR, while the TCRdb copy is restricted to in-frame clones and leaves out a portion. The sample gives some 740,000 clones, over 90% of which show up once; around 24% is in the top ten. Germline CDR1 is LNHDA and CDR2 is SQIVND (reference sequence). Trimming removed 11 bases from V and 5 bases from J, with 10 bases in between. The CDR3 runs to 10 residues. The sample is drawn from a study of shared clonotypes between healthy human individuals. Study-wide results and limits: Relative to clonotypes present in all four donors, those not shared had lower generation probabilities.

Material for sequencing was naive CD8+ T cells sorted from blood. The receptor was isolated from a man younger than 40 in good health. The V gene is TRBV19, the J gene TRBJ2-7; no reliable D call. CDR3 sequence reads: CAGLIDEQYF. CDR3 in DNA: TGTGCCGGTCTGATCGACGAGCAGTACTTC. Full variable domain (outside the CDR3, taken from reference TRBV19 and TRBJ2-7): DGGITQSPKYLFRKEGQNVTLSCEQNLNHDAMYWYRQDPGQGLRLIYYSQIVNDFQKGDIAEGYSVSREKKESFPLTVTSAQKNPTAFYLCAGLIDEQYFGPGTRLTVT.